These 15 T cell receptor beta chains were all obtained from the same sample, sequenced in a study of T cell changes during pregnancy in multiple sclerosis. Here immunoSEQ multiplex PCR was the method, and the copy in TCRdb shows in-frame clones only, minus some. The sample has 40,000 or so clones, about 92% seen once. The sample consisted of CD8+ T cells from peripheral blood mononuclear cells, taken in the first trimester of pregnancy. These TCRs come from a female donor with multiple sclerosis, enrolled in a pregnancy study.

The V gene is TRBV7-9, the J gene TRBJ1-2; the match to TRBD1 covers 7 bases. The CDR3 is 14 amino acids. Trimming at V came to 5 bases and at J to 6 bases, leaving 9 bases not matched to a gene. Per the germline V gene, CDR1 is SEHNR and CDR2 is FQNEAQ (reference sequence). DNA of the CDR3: TGTGCCAGCAGCCAGACAGGGAAGGGGAATGGCTACACCTTC. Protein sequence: CASSQTGKGNGYTF.

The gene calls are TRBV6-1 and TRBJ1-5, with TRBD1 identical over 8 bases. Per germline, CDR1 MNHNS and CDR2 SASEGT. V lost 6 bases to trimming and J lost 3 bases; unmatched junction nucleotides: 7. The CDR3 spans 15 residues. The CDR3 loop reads CASRRGTGANQPQHF. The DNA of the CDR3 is TGTGCCAGCAGGAGGGGGACAGGAGCCAATCAGCCCCAGCATTTT.

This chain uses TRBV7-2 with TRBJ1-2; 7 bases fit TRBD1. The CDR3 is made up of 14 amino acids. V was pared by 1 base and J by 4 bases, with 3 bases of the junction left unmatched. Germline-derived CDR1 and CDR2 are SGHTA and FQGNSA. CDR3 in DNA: TGTGCCAGCAGCTTAGGGGACAGCTTCTATGGCTACACCTTC. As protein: CASSLGDSFYGYTF.

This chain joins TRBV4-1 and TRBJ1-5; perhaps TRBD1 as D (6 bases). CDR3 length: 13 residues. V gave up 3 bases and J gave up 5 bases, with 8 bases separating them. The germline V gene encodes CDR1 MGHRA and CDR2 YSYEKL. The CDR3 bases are TGCGCCAGCAGCCATAAGGGGGATCAGCCCCAGCATTTT. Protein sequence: CASSHKGDQPQHF.

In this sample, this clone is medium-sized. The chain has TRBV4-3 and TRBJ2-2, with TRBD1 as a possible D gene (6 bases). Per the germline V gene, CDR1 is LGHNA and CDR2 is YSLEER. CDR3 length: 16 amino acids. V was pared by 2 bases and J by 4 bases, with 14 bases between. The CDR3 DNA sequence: TGCGCCAGCAGCCAATTTTTGGACAGCTTCACCGGGGAGCTGTTTTTT. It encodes CASSQFLDSFTGELFF.

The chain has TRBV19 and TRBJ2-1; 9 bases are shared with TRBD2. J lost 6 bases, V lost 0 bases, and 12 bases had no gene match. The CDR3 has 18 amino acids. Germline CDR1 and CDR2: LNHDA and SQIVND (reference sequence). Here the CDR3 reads CASSIDGWLAGLGNEQFF. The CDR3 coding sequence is TGTGCCAGTAGTATAGATGGTTGGCTAGCGGGACTTGGCAATGAGCAGTTCTTC. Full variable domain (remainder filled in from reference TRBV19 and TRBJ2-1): DGGITQSPKYLFRKEGQNVTLSCEQNLNHDAMYWYRQDPGQGLRLIYYSQIVNDFQKGDIAEGYSVSREKKESFPLTVTSAQKNPTAFYLCASSIDGWLAGLGNEQFFGPGTRLTVL.

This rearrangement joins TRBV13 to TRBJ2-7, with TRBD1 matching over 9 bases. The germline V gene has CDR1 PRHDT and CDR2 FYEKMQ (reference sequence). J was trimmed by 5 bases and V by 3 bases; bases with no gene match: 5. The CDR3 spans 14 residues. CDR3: CASSLGQGVNEQYF. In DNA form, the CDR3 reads TGTGCCAGCAGCTTGGGACAGGGTGTGAACGAGCAGTACTTC.

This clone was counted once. The CDR3 here is CASSPTGGTYEQYF. The CDR3 region has the DNA TGTGCCAGCAGCCCTACAGGGGGAACCTACGAGCAGTACTTC. The chain links TRBV7-9 to TRBJ2-7; 8 bases map to TRBD1. In germline, CDR1 is SEHNR, CDR2 FQNEAQ (reference sequence). Losses at the gene ends were 5 bases for V and 2 bases for J; bases not matched to a gene: 5. The CDR3 contains 14 residues.

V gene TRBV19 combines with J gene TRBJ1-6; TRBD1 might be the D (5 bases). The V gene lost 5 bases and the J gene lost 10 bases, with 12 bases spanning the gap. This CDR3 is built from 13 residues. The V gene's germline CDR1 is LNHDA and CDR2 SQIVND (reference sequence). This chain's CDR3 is CASSWTLQSPLHF. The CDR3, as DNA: TGTGCCAGTAGTTGGACATTACAATCACCCCTCCACTTT.

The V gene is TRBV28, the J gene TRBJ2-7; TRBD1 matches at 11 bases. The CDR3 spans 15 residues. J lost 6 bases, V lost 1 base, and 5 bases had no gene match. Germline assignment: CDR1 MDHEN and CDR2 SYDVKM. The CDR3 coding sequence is TGTGCCAGCAGTTTATTAGGACAGGGGGCTGGCGAGCAGTACTTC. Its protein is CASSLLGQGAGEQYF.

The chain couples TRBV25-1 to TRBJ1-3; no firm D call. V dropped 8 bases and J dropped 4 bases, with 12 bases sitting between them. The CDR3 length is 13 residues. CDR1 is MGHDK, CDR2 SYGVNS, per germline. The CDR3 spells CASQVGWGNTIYF. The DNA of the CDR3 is TGTGCCAGCCAGGTCGGTTGGGGAAACACCATATATTTT.

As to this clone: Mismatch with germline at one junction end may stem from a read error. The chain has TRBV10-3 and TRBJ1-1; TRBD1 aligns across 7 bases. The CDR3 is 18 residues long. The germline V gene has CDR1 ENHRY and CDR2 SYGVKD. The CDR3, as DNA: TGTGCCATCAGTCGCCGGGACAGCTCCGGGTTTGGGAACCCTGAAGCTTTCTTT. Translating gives CAISRRDSSGFGNPEAFF.

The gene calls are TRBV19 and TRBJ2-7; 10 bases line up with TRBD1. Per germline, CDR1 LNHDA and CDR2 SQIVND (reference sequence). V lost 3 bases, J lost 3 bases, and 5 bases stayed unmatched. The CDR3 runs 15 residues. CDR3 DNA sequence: TGTGCCAGTAGTATGGGGACAGGGGCTGGCTACGAGCAGTACTTC. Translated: CASSMGTGAGYEQYF.

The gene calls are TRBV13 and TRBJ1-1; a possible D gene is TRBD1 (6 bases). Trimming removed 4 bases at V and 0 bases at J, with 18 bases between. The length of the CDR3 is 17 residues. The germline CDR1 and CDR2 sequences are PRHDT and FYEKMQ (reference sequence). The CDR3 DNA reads TGTGCCAGCAGCTCAACGGACAGTAGGGGATTGAACACTGAAGCTTTCTTT. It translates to CASSSTDSRGLNTEAFF.

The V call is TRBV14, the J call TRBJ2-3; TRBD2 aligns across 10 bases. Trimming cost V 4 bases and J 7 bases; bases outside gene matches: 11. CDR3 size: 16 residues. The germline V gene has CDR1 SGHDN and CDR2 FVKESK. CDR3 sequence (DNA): TGTGCCAGCAGCCTGCGACTAGCGGGCACGATGAATACGCAGTATTTT. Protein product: CASSLRLAGTMNTQYF.